This T cell receptor beta chain was captured in a study of T cells in Graves' hyperthyroidism and ophthalmopathy. The V gene lost 0 bases and the J gene lost 0 bases, with 13 bases spanning the gap. The CDR3 loop spans 17 amino acids. The V gene's germline CDR1 is SGHKS and CDR2 YYEKEE (reference sequence). Diagnosis relied on clinical symptoms, serum thyroxine and TRAb, thyroid ultrasound and orbital computed tomography. Amplified regions were TCR beta CDR3 sequences from RNA transcripts. First-round RT-PCR of the TCR CDR3 relied on the HTBI primer set. TCRdb passed the multiplex PCR reads through MiXCR, listing each CDR3 protein once. The table lists over 500,000 distinct CDR3 sequences, 15% to 20% of them singletons. Study outcomes and limitations: Blood samples included most of the expanded thyroid clonotypes exceeding 0.001. Ophthalmopathy, as predicted by the model, came a median 6.5 months after the prediction. Stable hyperthyroidism was separated from ophthalmopathy by a model based on 13 V-J features.

About this clonotype: The antigen is not known.

The sequenced sample was blood. This chain uses TRBV5-5 with TRBJ1-3; D is ambiguous. This TCR was recovered from a woman in her thirties with Graves' ophthalmopathy. As DNA, the CDR3 is TGTGCCAGCAGCTTGGTTAGTTCCAGGAGCTCTGGAAACACCATATATTTT. Its protein is CASSLVSSRSSGNTIYF.